This is a list of T cell receptor beta chains from one sample in a study of T cells in Graves' hyperthyroidism and ophthalmopathy. TCRdb processed the multiplex PCR reads anew with MiXCR; each CDR3 protein has one entry. The sample contains about 570,000 distinct CDR3 sequences, roughly 50% of which appear only once. Sequencing was carried out using peripheral blood or thyroid tissue (not recorded which). The receptors were gathered from an adult woman with Graves' disease, either hyperthyroidism or ophthalmopathy (not recorded which). Both conserved end residues are trimmed from each CDR3. Each record gives: V gene, J gene, CDR3 protein.

>TRBV7-9|TRBJ1-1
ASGGPGATEAF
>TRBV18|TRBJ1-2
ASSPRTGSLGYT
>TRBV5-4|TRBJ1-5
ASSLASKETQH
>TRBV11-2|TRBJ2-7
ASSQQDSPAEQY
>TRBV7-8|TRBJ2-5
ASSLVRESETQY
>TRBV7-8|TRBJ1-5
ASSSPGQGGSQPQH
>TRBV6-6|TRBJ1-1
ATSWGREAF
>TRBV24-1|TRBJ2-5
ATSDLQFAGQGAETQY
>TRBV5-1|TRBJ1-1
ASSLGAGGEAF
>TRBV24-1|TRBJ1-6
ATRGSCHSPLH
>TRBV5-1|TRBJ2-7
ASSRGQRTYGEQY
>TRBV25-1|TRBJ1-1
ASSAPRTGNTEAF
>TRBV24-1|TRBJ2-5
ATSDGTGRETQY
>TRBV7-2|TRBJ2-7
ASSTGQRSYEQY
>TRBV4-1|TRBJ2-7
ASSFRTGGVYEQY
>TRBV27|TRBJ1-5
ASSGLDRNQPQH
>TRBV7-3|TRBJ2-3
ASSLLSGGSTDTQY
>TRBV6-1|TRBJ1-1
ASRAGQGADTEAF
>TRBV7-3|TRBJ2-6
ATKGAGGANVLT
>TRBV29-1|TRBJ2-7
SLAHEQY
>TRBV20-1|TRBJ2-5
SARLSGRLETQY
>TRBV29-1|TRBJ1-3
SVPAGGQNTIY